The following is a T cell receptor beta chain sequence with its context. The antigen is unknown. This record belongs to a study of T cells expressing NK-cell markers. Study in general: Obtained from sorted CD3+CD56+NKG2C+, CD3+CD56+NKG2C- and CD3+CD56-NKG2C+ T cells were the TCR beta repertoires. Points from the study as a whole: Questions lingered over whether expanded NKG2C+ T cell clones were HCMV-specific.

The CDR3 sequence is 13 residues long. The TCR beta cDNA came from 5'RACE template switching with UMIs. One entry per CDR3 protein, without DNA, is what TCRdb gives after re-calling the 5' RACE reads. Listed are more than 400,000 distinct CDR3 sequences; 7.3% falls within the top ten. The chain combines TRBV12-3 or TRBV12-4 with TRBJ1-1; TCRdb proposes TRBD1, but this gene call is untestable without DNA. Sequencing was done on a sample of blood T cells: a sorted CD56 or NKG2C T cell subset, CD4+ or CD8+ T cells, or bulk PBMC T cells (not recorded which). The receptor was derived from a woman aged 18 to 75 in good health. The CDR3 spells CASSPRENTEAFF.